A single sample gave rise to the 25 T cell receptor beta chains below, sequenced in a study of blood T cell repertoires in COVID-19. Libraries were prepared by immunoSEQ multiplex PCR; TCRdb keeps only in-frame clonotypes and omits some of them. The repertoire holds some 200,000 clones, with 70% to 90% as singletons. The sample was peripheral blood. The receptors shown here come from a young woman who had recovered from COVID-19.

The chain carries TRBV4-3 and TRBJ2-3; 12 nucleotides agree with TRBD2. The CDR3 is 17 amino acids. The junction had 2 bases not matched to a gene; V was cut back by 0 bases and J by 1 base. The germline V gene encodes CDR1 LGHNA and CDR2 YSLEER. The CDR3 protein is CASSQDRTSGGTDTQYF. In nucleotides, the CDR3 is TGCGCCAGCAGCCAAGACAGGACTAGCGGGGGCACAGATACGCAGTATTTT.

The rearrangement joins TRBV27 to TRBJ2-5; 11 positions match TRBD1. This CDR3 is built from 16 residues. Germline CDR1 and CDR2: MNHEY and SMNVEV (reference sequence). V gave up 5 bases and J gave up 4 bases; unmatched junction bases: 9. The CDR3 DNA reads TGTGCCAGCAGTAAATGGACAGGGGGCGTGATAGAGACCCAGTACTTC. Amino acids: CASSKWTGGVIETQYF.

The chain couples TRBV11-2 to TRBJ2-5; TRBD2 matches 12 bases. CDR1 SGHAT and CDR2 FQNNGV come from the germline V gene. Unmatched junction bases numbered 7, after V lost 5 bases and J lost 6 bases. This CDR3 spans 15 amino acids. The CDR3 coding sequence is TGTGCCAGCAGCCAGAGACTAGCGGGAGATAAGACCCAGTACTTC. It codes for CASSQRLAGDKTQYF. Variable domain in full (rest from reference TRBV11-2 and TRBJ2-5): EAGVAQSPRYKIIEKRQSVAFWCNPISGHATLYWYQQILGQGPKLLIQFQNNGVVDDSQLPKDRFSAERLKGVDSTLKIQPAKLEDSAVYLCASSQRLAGDKTQYFGPGTRLLVL.

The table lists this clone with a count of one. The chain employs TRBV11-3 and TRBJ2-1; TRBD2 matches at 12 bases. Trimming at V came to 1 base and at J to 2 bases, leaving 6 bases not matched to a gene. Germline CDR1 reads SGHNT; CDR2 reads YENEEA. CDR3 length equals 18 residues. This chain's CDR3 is CASSLGLAGGEPYNEQFF. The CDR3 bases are TGTGCCAGCAGCTTAGGTCTAGCGGGAGGGGAACCCTACAATGAGCAGTTCTTC.

In nucleotides, the CDR3 is TGTGCCAGCAGTCCTACAGGGGATCAGCCCCAGCATTTT. This sequence encodes CASSPTGDQPQHF. This chain connects TRBV6-5 to TRBJ1-5, with 7 bases matching TRBD1. The germline gives CDR1 MNHEY, CDR2 SVGAGI. The J segment lost 5 bases and the V segment lost 5 bases, leaving 3 bases of the junction unmatched. The CDR3 covers 13 residues.

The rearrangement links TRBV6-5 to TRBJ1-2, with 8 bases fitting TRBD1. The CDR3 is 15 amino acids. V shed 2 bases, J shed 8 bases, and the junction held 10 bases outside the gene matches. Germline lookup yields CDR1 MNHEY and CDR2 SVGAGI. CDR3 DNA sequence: TGTGCCAGCAGTTACGGGGCAGGGGGCAATAGCGGCTACACCTTC. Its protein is CASSYGAGGNSGYTF.

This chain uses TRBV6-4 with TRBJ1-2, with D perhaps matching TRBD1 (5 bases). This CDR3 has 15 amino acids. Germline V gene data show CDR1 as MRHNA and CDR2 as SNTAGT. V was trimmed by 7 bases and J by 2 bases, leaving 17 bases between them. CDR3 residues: CASKEEPGLNYGYTF. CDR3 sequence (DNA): TGTGCCAGCAAAGAAGAACCGGGACTCAACTATGGCTACACCTTC.

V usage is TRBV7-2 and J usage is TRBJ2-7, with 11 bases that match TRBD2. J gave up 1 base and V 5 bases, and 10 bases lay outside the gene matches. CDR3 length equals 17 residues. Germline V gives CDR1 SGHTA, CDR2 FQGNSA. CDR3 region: CASSPRVAGGPSYEQYF. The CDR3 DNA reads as TGTGCCAGCAGCCCTCGGGTAGCGGGAGGGCCTTCCTACGAGCAGTACTTC.

CDR3 protein: CASSQSQGDANIQYF. In DNA, the CDR3 is TGCGCCAGCAGCCAATCTCAGGGGGACGCGAACATTCAGTACTTC. This chain connects TRBV4-1 to TRBJ2-4; 7 bases fit TRBD1. CDR1 is MGHRA, CDR2 YSYEKL, per germline. The CDR3 runs 15 residues. Unmatched junction bases numbered 8, after V lost 2 bases and J lost 7 bases.

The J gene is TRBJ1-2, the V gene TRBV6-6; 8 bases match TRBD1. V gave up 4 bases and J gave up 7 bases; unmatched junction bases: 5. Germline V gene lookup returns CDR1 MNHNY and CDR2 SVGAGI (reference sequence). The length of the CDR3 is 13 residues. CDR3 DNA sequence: TGTGCCAGCAGTTCGGACAGGGAGGGTGGCTACACCTTC. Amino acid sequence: CASSSDREGGYTF.

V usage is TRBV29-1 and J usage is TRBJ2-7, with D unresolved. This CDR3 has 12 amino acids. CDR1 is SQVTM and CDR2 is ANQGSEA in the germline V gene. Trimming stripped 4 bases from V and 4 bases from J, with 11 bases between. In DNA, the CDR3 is TGCAGCGTTGCGGCTAACAGTTACGAGCAGTACTTC. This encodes CSVAANSYEQYF.

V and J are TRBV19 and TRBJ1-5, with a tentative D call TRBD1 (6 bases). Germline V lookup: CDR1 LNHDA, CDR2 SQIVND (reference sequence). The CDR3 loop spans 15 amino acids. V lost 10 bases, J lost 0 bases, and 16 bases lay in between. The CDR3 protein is CATDSGQSSNQPQHF. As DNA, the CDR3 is TGTGCCACCGACTCCGGACAGTCTAGCAATCAGCCCCAGCATTTT.

DNA for the CDR3: TGCGCCAGCAGCCAAGAGACTTGGGGAAACACCATATATTTT. It encodes CASSQETWGNTIYF. The chain couples TRBV4-3 to TRBJ1-3; D is unresolved. The CDR3 spans 14 residues. Germline CDR1 LGHNA, CDR2 YSLEER. Trimming pared 0 bases from V and 4 bases from J, leaving 7 bases between.

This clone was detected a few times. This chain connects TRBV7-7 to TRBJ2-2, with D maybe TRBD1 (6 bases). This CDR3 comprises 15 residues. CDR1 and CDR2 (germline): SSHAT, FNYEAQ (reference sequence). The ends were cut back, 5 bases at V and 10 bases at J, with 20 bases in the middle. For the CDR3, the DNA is TGTGCCAGCAGCCGCGGAGGACCAGGGGCCCAGGAGCTGTTTTTT. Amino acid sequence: CASSRGGPGAQELFF.

This CDR3 reads CASSLDGGRWQPQHF. CDR3 nucleotide sequence: TGTGCCAGCAGCTTAGATGGGGGGAGGTGGCAGCCCCAGCATTTT. The chain carries TRBV11-2 and TRBJ1-5; tentative D call: TRBD1 (5 bases). This CDR3 region has 15 residues. V lost 0 bases and J lost 7, with 13 bases in between. Germline V gene lookup returns CDR1 SGHAT and CDR2 FQNNGV.

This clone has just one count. The chain's CDR3 is CASSQPGQGSNEQFF. The CDR3 DNA follows: TGCGCCAGCAGCCAACCGGGACAGGGGAGCAATGAGCAGTTCTTC. V usage is TRBV4-1 and J usage is TRBJ2-1; TRBD1 matches 10 bases. V lost 2 bases and J lost 6; bases outside the gene matches: 4. The CDR3 length is 15 residues. Germline lookup yields CDR1 MGHRA and CDR2 YSYEKL.

In DNA form, the CDR3 reads TGTGCCAGCAGCTTCGGACAGGGGTACGAGCAGTACTTC. The encoded protein is CASSFGQGYEQYF. The chain uses TRBV11-2 and TRBJ2-7, with 9 bases that match TRBD1. The germline gives CDR1 SGHAT, CDR2 FQNNGV. This CDR3 region has 13 residues. The J segment lost 4 bases and the V segment lost 3 bases, leaving 1 base of the junction unmatched. The full variable domain, with the rest looked up from reference TRBV11-2 and TRBJ2-7, is EAGVAQSPRYKIIEKRQSVAFWCNPISGHATLYWYQQILGQGPKLLIQFQNNGVVDDSQLPKDRFSAERLKGVDSTLKIQPAKLEDSAVYLCASSFGQGYEQYFGPGTRLTVT.

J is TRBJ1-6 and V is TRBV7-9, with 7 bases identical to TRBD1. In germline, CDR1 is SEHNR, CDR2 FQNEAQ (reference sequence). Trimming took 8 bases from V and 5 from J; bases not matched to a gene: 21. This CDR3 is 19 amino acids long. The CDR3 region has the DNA TGTGCCAGCCGCATTTCATTTAGGGGGACAGCTGAAAATAATTCACCCCTCCACTTT. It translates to CASRISFRGTAENNSPLHF.

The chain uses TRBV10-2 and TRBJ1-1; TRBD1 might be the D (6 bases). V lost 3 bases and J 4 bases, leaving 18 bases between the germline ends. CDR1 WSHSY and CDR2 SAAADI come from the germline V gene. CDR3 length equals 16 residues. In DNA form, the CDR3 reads TGCGCCAGCAGTGATGGGACTAAGAGAGGGGGCACTGAAGCTTTCTTT. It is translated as CASSDGTKRGGTEAFF.

The CDR3 sequence is CASSYGGTYEQYF. CDR3 nucleotide sequence: TGTGCCAGCAGTTACGGCGGCACCTACGAGCAGTACTTC. The gene calls are TRBV6-5 and TRBJ2-7; D not certain. Germline loops: CDR1 MNHEY, CDR2 SVGAGI. V was clipped by 2 bases and J by 2 bases, with 7 bases between them. The CDR3 length is 13 residues.

CDR3 DNA: TGTGCCAGCAGTTACGTCGAGGGTAGCACTGAAGCTTTCTTT. Protein: CASSYVEGSTEAFF. The J gene is TRBJ1-1, the V gene TRBV6-5; D is ambiguous. Trimming removed 2 bases from V and 4 bases from J, with 11 bases in between. Germline V gene data show CDR1 as MNHEY and CDR2 as SVGAGI. The CDR3 runs to 14 residues.

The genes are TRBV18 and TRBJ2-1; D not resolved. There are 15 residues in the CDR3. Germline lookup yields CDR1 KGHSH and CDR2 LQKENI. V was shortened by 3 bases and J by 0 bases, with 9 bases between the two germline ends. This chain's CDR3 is CASSPPVSSYNEQFF. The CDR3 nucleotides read TGTGCCAGCTCACCCCCCGTGAGCTCCTACAATGAGCAGTTCTTC. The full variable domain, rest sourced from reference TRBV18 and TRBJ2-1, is NAGVMQNPRHLVRRRGQEARLRCSPMKGHSHVYWYRQLPEEGLKFMVYLQKENIIDESGMPKERFSAEFPKEGPSILRIQQVVRGDSAAYFCASSPPVSSYNEQFFGPGTRLTVL.

The CDR3 loop is CASSLRVSEPGELFF. As DNA, the CDR3 is TGTGCCAGCAGCCTCCGGGTCTCCGAACCCGGGGAGCTGTTTTTT. V and J are TRBV7-2 and TRBJ2-2; no clear D. The CDR3 is 15 residues long. V dropped 5 bases and J dropped 6 bases, with 16 bases sitting between them. In germline, CDR1 is SGHTA, CDR2 FQGNSA.

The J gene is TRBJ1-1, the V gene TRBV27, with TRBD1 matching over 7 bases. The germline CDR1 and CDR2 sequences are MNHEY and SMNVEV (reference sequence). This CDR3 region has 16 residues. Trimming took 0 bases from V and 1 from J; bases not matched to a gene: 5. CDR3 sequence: CASSLSDRKGNTEAFF. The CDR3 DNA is TGTGCCAGCAGTTTATCGGACAGGAAAGGGAACACTGAAGCTTTCTTT.

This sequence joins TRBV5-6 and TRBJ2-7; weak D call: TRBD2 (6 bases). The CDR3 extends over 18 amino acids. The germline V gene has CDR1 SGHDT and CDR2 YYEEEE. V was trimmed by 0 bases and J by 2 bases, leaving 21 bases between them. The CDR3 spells CASSLDRMGDGGTYEQYF. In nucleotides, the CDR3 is TGTGCCAGCAGCTTGGACAGGATGGGGGACGGAGGGACCTACGAGCAGTACTTC.